A single sample is the source of the 23 T cell receptor beta chains below, sequenced in a study of cytomegalovirus exposure and HLA in healthy donors. With 60 Vbeta and 13 Jbeta primers, the PCR was carried out. The data were produced by immunoSEQ multiplex PCR, yet TCRdb's version contains in-frame clones alone and is incomplete. The sample has tens of thousands of clones; 65% to 90% are singletons. Sequencing was done on a sample of PBMCs. The receptors were gathered from a young woman in good health and CMV-seropositive.

The rearrangement links TRBV10-3 to TRBJ2-1; TRBD2 aligns across 16 bases. With 5 bases clipped from V and 9 bases from J, the junction kept 10 bases outside the gene matches. Per the germline V gene, CDR1 is ENHRY and CDR2 is SYGVKD. The CDR3 sequence is 17 residues long. The DNA of the CDR3 is TGTGCCATCAGTCCCGCTTTGGGACTAGCGGGAGGGGGTGAGCAGTTCTTC. Its protein is CAISPALGLAGGGEQFF.

The V and J genes are TRBV4-2 and TRBJ2-4, with TRBD1 as a possible D gene (5 bases). Germline V CDR1 and CDR2: LGHNA, YNFKEQ. The V end was cut by 0 bases, the J end by 8 bases, with 5 bases between. This CDR3 comprises 12 residues. Here the CDR3 DNA reads TGTGCCAGCAGCCAAGAAGGGGACATTCAGTACTTC. It encodes CASSQEGDIQYF.

This clone was seen a few times. The rearrangement links TRBV9 to TRBJ1-2, with D uncertain. This CDR3 comprises 12 residues. Germline CDR1 is SGDLS and CDR2 is YYNGEE. Trimming left V 4 bases short and J 7 bases short, with 11 bases between. CDR3 DNA: TGTGCCAGCAGCCCTCATCCGGGTGGCTACACCTTC. Amino acid sequence: CASSPHPGGYTF.

CDR3 amino acids: CASSLAAGPYEQYF. CDR3 coding DNA: TGCGCCAGCAGCTTGGCGGCAGGCCCCTACGAGCAGTACTTC. The chain is built from TRBV5-1 and TRBJ2-7; D gene ambiguous. Germline V lookup: CDR1 SGHRS, CDR2 YFSETQ. The CDR3 is made up of 14 amino acids. V lost 0 bases to trimming and J lost 2 bases, with 9 bases between them. Drawing the rest from reference TRBV5-1 and TRBJ2-7, the complete variable domain is KAGVTQTPRYLIKTRGQQVTLSCSPISGHRSVSWYQQTPGQGLQFLFEYFSETQRNKGNFPGRFSGRQFSNSRSEMNVSTLELGDSALYLCASSLAAGPYEQYFGPGTRLTVT.

The J gene is TRBJ2-5, the V gene TRBV28; D gene unclear. Trimming removed 5 bases at V and 1 base at J, with 11 bases between. This CDR3 is built from 14 residues. The germline gives CDR1 MDHEN, CDR2 SYDVKM. The CDR3 DNA follows: TGTGCCAGCAGTATAGAGAGGTTCCAAGAGACCCAGTACTTC. This translates into CASSIERFQETQYF.

The gene calls are TRBV28 and TRBJ2-5; D unresolved. The CDR3 is 14 residues long. Germline values: CDR1 MDHEN, CDR2 SYDVKM. V dropped 5 bases and J dropped 6 bases, with 16 bases sitting between them. CDR3 DNA: TGTGCCAGCAGTCAACCCGGGTTGCCAAAGACCCAGTACTTC. The encoded protein is CASSQPGLPKTQYF.

The V call is TRBV6-4, the J call TRBJ2-7, with 9 bases lining up with TRBD1. Germline CDR1 and CDR2: MRHNA and SNTAGT. Unmatched junction bases numbered 7, after V lost 3 bases and J lost 1 base. The CDR3 is 16 amino acids. CDR3: CASSEVGGQGSYEQYF. As DNA, the CDR3 is TGTGCCAGCAGTGAAGTTGGGGGACAGGGTTCCTACGAGCAGTACTTC.

The chain is built from TRBV7-2 and TRBJ2-7; weak D call: TRBD2 (6 bases). The V end lost 10 bases, the J end lost 0 bases, and 16 bases lay between the germline ends. The length of the CDR3 is 14 residues. CDR1 SGHTA and CDR2 FQGNSA come from the germline V gene. The CDR3 DNA follows: TGTGCCACGACCGGGGGTGGGAGCTCCTACGAGCAGTACTTC. Encoded protein: CATTGGGSSYEQYF. Supplemented by reference TRBV7-2 and TRBJ2-7, the full variable domain reads GAGVSQSPSNKVTEKGKDVELRCDPISGHTALYWYRQSLGQGLEFLIYFQGNSAPDKSGLPSDRFSAERTGGSVSTLTIQRTQQEDSAVYLCATTGGGSSYEQYFGPGTRLTVT.

This clone was detected only a few times. This rearrangement joins TRBV5-6 to TRBJ1-1, with TRBD1 matching over 7 bases. V shed 4 bases, J shed 1 base, and the junction held 7 bases outside the gene matches. This CDR3 has 15 residues. The V gene's germline CDR1 is SGHDT and CDR2 YYEEEE. DNA of the CDR3: TGTGCCAGCAGCGCGACCGGGACAGCGAACACTGAAGCTTTCTTT. It encodes CASSATGTANTEAFF.

Worth noting for this clone: The junction shows a germline mismatch at one end, possibly a read error. The chain carries TRBV7-9 and TRBJ2-7; D is perhaps TRBD1 (5 bases). The CDR3 runs 12 residues. Looked up from germline, CDR1 is SEHNR and CDR2 is FQNEAQ (reference sequence). CDR3: CSSSLVGAEQYF. The CDR3 DNA reads as TGTTCCAGCAGCCTAGTTGGGGCCGAGCAGTACTTC.

V and J are TRBV30 and TRBJ1-1, with TRBD1 as a possible D gene (6 bases). From germline, CDR1 is GTSNPN and CDR2 SVGIG (reference sequence). There are 14 residues in the CDR3. Trimming pared 3 bases from V and 1 base from J, leaving 12 bases between. The CDR3 coding sequence is TGTGCCTGGAGCCAGTGGGGGCCGAACACTGAAGCTTTCTTT. The encoded protein is CAWSQWGPNTEAFF.

This sequence joins TRBV5-4 and TRBJ2-2; TRBD2 matches 10 bases. The CDR3 totals 19 residues. The ends lost 3 bases at V and 5 bases at J; junction bases unmatched: 16. The germline CDR1 and CDR2 sequences are SGHNT and YYREEE (reference sequence). CDR3 in DNA: TGTGCCAGCAGCTGGGAGGGGGCGCTAGCGGGAGAGGTTACCGGGGAGCTGTTTTTT. Amino acid sequence: CASSWEGALAGEVTGELFF.

With regard to this clone: This specimen includes other DNA sequences encoding the same CDR3. V and J are TRBV2 and TRBJ2-5, with D maybe TRBD2 (6 bases). V lost 1 base and J lost 5, with 14 bases in between. CDR3 length equals 15 residues. Germline V gene sequence: CDR1 SNHLY, CDR2 FYNNEI. CDR3 bases: TGTGCCAGCAGTGAAGGACTGGCGGGACCGGAGACCCAGTACTTC. This sequence encodes CASSEGLAGPETQYF. The full variable domain, its missing parts supplied by reference TRBV2 and TRBJ2-5, is EPEVTQTPSHQVTQMGQEVILRCVPISNHLYFYWYRQILGQKVEFLVSFYNNEISEKSEIFDDQFSVERPDGSNFTLKIRSTKLEDSAMYFCASSEGLAGPETQYFGPGTRLLVL.

The chain carries TRBV27 and TRBJ2-1; 7 bases are shared with TRBD1. CDR3 length: 12 residues. Germline CDR1 and CDR2: MNHEY and SMNVEV (reference sequence). The junction had 8 bases not matched to a gene; V was cut back by 6 bases and J by 12 bases. The DNA of the CDR3 is TGTGCCAGCAGACACGGGACAGTGGGGCAGTTCTTC. It codes for CASRHGTVGQFF.

This sequence joins TRBV2 and TRBJ2-3, with 7 bases lining up with TRBD2. The germline CDR1 and CDR2 sequences are SNHLY and FYNNEI. Unmatched junction bases numbered 3, after V lost 5 bases and J lost 1 base. The CDR3 consists of 14 residues. In DNA, the CDR3 is TGTGCCAGCAGTACCCTAGCGGGCACAGATACGCAGTATTTT. This encodes CASSTLAGTDTQYF. Looking up the rest from reference TRBV2 and TRBJ2-3 gives the full variable domain: EPEVTQTPSHQVTQMGQEVILRCVPISNHLYFYWYRQILGQKVEFLVSFYNNEISEKSEIFDDQFSVERPDGSNFTLKIRSTKLEDSAMYFCASSTLAGTDTQYFGPGTRLTVL.

The rearrangement joins TRBV7-9 to TRBJ2-7, with 11 bases fitting TRBD2. The CDR3 covers 16 residues. Trimming at V came to 5 bases and at J to 4 bases, leaving 10 bases not matched to a gene. CDR1 is SEHNR, CDR2 FQNEAQ, per germline (reference sequence). CDR3 sequence (DNA): TGTGCCAGCAGCCATCTAGCGGGGGGAAACATTTACGAGCAGTACTTC. Residues: CASSHLAGGNIYEQYF.

This clone was detected once. This chain connects TRBV4-1 to TRBJ2-7, with TRBD1 identical over 7 bases. The CDR3 is 16 residues long. Trimming removed 0 bases from V and 4 bases from J; junction bases left unmatched: 9. CDR1 is MGHRA, CDR2 YSYEKL, per germline. The CDR3 sequence: CASSQDGQGEYYEQYF. For the CDR3, the DNA is TGCGCCAGCAGCCAAGACGGGCAGGGGGAATATTACGAGCAGTACTTC.

This rearrangement joins TRBV19 to TRBJ1-1; TRBD1 aligns across 9 bases. CDR3 length equals 12 residues. Per germline, CDR1 LNHDA and CDR2 SQIVND (reference sequence). With V trimmed by 6 bases and J by 4 bases, 0 bases remained unmatched. CDR3 coding DNA: TGTGCCAGTAGGACAGGGGGCACTGAAGCTTTCTTT. It translates to CASRTGGTEAFF.

V usage is TRBV12-5 and J usage is TRBJ2-7, with 10 bases lining up with TRBD1. Germline trimming cut 6 bases from V and 2 bases from J; bases unmatched to any gene: 4. Germline V CDR1 and CDR2: LGHNT, FRNRAP. The CDR3 contains 14 residues. This CDR3 reads CASGTGTGAYEQYF. In nucleotides, the CDR3 is TGTGCTAGTGGGACCGGGACAGGGGCCTACGAGCAGTACTTC.

The CDR3 protein is CASSQDSGGVGELFF. The CDR3 coding sequence is TGTGCCAGCAGCCAAGATAGCGGGGGCGTCGGGGAGCTGTTTTTT. This chain uses TRBV4-2 with TRBJ2-2; TRBD2 agrees at 9 bases. The trim removed 0 bases at V and 7 bases at J, leaving 3 bases unmatched. CDR1 and CDR2 from the germline V gene are LGHNA and YNFKEQ. This CDR3 is built from 15 residues.

The chain has TRBV27 and TRBJ2-3, with D maybe TRBD2 (5 bases). CDR1 and CDR2 (germline): MNHEY, SMNVEV (reference sequence). The CDR3 loop spans 18 amino acids. Trimming left V 0 bases short and J 4 bases short, with 20 bases between. This CDR3 is CASSLSGPPVGGADTQYF. CDR3 sequence (DNA): TGTGCCAGCAGTTTATCTGGACCGCCCGTCGGAGGCGCAGATACGCAGTATTTT.

The rearrangement joins TRBV6-5 to TRBJ2-5; TRBD1 matches 12 bases. Germline lookup yields CDR1 MNHEY and CDR2 SVGAGI. The CDR3 is made up of 15 amino acids. V dropped 6 bases and J dropped 5; count of bases not matched to a gene: 7. CDR3 sequence (DNA): TGTGCCAGCAGCCGCGGGACAGGGGGCTGGGAGACCCAGTACTTC. The encoded protein is CASSRGTGGWETQYF.

The genes are TRBV12-5 and TRBJ2-1; no reliable D call. The CDR3 runs to 14 residues. Trimming removed 4 bases at V and 5 bases at J, with 12 bases between. The germline V gene encodes CDR1 LGHNT and CDR2 FRNRAP. In DNA, the CDR3 is TGTGCTAGTGGTTCCCCCCGAGTACACAATGAGCAGTTCTTC. This translates into CASGSPRVHNEQFF.